The text below deals with one TCR beta chain. This entry is derived from a study of response to subunit inactivated influenza vaccine. A single record per CDR3 protein comes from TCRdb applying MiXCR to the RT-PCR reads. The table has roughly 620,000 distinct CDR3 sequences, roughly 10% seen once; the top ten hold around 10%. The CDR3 spans 15 residues. Germline loops: CDR1 MRHNA, CDR2 SNTAGT. Between the trimmed V and J ends, which lost 7 bases and 0 bases, there was a span of 15 bases. These data were also filed under a second study, of T cells expressing NK-cell markers. From that study: UMI-tagged 5'RACE template switching yielded the TCR beta cDNA.

The sequence came from a man in his fifties or sixties who received an inactivated influenza vaccine. This chain joins TRBV6-4 and TRBJ1-1, with no clear D. Sequencing was performed on PBMCs from blood, taken on the day of vaccination. DNA of the CDR3: TGTGCCAGCAAGGCCGGGTTCTCGATGAACACTGAAGCTTTCTTT. Translation: CASKAGFSMNTEAFF.